The 3 T cell receptor beta chains given below trace back to one sample, sequenced in a study of blood T cell repertoires in COVID-19. TCRdb keeps only in-frame clones here, not all; method: immunoSEQ multiplex PCR. The table has about 350,000 clones, around nine tenths seen once. Sequencing was done on a sample of PBMCs or T cells enriched from blood (not recorded which). The receptors derive from a woman in her twenties or thirties who had been exposed to COVID-19.

The CDR3 DNA reads as TGTGCCAGCAGCCCTAAGGGGGCCGGAAACACCATATATTTT. Its translation is CASSPKGAGNTIYF. V is TRBV7-2 and J is TRBJ1-3; 7 bases align to TRBD1. The germline V gene has CDR1 SGHTA and CDR2 FQGNSA. After removal of 5 bases from V and 4 bases from J, the junction contained 5 bases not matched to a gene. The CDR3 loop spans 14 amino acids.

This clone was recorded only once. The V and J genes are TRBV7-8 and TRBJ1-2; the match to TRBD1 covers 8 bases. Germline CDR1 is SGHVS and CDR2 is FQNEAQ. The CDR3 runs to 19 residues. Losses at the gene ends were 0 bases for V and 4 bases for J; bases not matched to a gene: 16. The DNA of the CDR3 is TGTGCCAGCAGCTTAGCGGGGGGGGCGGACAGGGCGGGTTCCTATGGCTACACCTTC. Translated, it gives CASSLAGGADRAGSYGYTF.

The rearrangement uses TRBV3-1 (or the pseudogene TRBV3-2) and TRBJ2-3, with 10 bases identical to TRBD2. This CDR3 has 17 amino acids. Germline-derived CDR1 and CDR2 are LGHDT and YNNKEL (reference sequence). The J segment lost 2 bases and the V segment lost 3 bases, leaving 8 bases of the junction unmatched. CDR3 sequence: CASSQMLLAGSTDTQYF. CDR3 DNA sequence: TGTGCCAGCAGCCAGATGCTACTAGCGGGGTCCACAGATACGCAGTATTTT.